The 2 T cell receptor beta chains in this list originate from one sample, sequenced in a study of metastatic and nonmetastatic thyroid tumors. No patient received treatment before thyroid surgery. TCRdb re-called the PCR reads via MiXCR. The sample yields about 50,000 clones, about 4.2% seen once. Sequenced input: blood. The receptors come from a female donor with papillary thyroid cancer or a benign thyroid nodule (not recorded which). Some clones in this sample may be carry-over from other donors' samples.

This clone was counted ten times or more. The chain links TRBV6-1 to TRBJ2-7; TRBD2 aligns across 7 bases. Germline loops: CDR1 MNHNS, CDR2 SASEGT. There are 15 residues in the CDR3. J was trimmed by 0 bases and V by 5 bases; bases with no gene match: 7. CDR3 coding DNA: TGTGCCAGCAGTATCGTCCGGGACTACTCCTACGAGCAGTACTTC. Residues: CASSIVRDYSYEQYF.

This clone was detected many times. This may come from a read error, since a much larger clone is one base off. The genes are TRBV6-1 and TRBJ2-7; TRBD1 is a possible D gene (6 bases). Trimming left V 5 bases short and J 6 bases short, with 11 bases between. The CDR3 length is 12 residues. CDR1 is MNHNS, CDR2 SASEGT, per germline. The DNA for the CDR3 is TGTGCCAGCAGTTCTGGCAGGGGCGAGCAGTACTTC. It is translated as CASSSGRGEQYF.